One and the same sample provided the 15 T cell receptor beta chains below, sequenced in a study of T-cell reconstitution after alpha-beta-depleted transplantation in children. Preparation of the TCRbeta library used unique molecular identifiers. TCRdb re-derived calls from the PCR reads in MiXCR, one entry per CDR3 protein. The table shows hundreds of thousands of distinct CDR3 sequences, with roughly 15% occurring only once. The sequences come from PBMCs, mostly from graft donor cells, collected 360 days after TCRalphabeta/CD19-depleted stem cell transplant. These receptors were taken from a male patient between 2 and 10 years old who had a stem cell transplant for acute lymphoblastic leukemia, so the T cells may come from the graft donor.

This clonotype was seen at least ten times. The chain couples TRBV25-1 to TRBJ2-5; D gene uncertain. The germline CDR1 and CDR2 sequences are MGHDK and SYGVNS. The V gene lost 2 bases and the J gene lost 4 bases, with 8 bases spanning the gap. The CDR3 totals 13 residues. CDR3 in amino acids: CASSEILTETQYF. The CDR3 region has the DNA TGTGCCAGCAGTGAAATCTTGACAGAGACCCAGTACTTC.

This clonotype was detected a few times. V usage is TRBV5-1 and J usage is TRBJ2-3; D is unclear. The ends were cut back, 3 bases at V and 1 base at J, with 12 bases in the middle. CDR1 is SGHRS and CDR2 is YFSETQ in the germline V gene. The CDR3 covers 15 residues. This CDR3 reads CASSYDGPRTDTQYF. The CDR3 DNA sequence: TGCGCCAGCAGCTATGACGGGCCTCGCACAGATACGCAGTATTTT. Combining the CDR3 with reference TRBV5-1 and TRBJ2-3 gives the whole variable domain KAGVTQTPRYLIKTRGQQVTLSCSPISGHRSVSWYQQTPGQGLQFLFEYFSETQRNKGNFPGRFSGRQFSNSRSEMNVSTLELGDSALYLCASSYDGPRTDTQYFGPGTRLTVL.

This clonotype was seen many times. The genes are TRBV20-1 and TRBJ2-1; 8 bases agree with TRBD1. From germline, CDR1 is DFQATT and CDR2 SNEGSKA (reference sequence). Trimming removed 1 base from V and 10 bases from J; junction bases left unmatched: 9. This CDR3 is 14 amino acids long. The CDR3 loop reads CSARAPQGAEEQFF. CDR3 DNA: TGCAGTGCTAGAGCCCCCCAGGGGGCAGAGGAGCAGTTCTTC.

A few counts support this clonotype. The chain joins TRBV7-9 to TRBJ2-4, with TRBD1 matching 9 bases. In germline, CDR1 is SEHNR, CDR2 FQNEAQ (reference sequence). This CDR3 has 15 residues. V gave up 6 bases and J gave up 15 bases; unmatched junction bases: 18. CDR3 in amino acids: CASSFSGGQGRRPYF. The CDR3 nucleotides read TGTGCCAGCAGTTTTTCCGGGGGACAGGGTCGACGCCCGTACTTC.

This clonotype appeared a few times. The CDR3 loop is CSASHYQLAPSTDTQYF. The CDR3 nucleotides are TGCAGTGCTAGTCATTACCAACTAGCGCCTAGCACAGATACGCAGTATTTT. This chain links TRBV20-1 with TRBJ2-3, with TRBD2 matching 7 bases. Germline lookup yields CDR1 DFQATT and CDR2 SNEGSKA (reference sequence). There are 17 residues in the CDR3. The junction had 12 bases not matched to a gene; V was cut back by 3 bases and J by 0 bases.

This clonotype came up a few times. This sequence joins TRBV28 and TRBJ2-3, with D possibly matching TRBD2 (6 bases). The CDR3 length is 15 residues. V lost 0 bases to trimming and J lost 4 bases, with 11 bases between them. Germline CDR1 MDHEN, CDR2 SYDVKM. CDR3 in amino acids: CASSLWGGAADTQYF. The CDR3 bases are TGTGCCAGCAGTTTATGGGGGGGAGCGGCAGATACGCAGTATTTT.

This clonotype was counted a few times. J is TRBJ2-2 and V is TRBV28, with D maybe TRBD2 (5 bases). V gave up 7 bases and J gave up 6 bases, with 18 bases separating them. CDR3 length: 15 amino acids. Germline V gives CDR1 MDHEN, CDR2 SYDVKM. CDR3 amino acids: CASKATPERPGELFF. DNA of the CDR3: TGTGCCAGCAAGGCCACCCCAGAGCGGCCCGGGGAGCTGTTTTTT.

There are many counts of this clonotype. The CDR3 sequence: CASSQDEGLGAAPDTQYF. The DNA for the CDR3 is TGCGCCAGCAGCCAAGATGAAGGGTTGGGAGCAGCGCCAGATACGCAGTATTTT. The chain combines TRBV4-3 with TRBJ2-3, with D perhaps matching TRBD2 (5 bases). This CDR3 spans 18 amino acids. V was cut by 0 bases and J by 4 bases, with 20 bases left in between. Germline assignment: CDR1 LGHNA and CDR2 YSLEER.

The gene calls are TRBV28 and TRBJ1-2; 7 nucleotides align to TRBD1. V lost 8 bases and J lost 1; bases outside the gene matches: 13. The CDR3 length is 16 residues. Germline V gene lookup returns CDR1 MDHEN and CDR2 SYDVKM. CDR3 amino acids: CASASNRDRVNYGYTF. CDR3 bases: TGTGCCAGCGCTTCAAATCGGGACAGAGTTAACTATGGCTACACCTTC.

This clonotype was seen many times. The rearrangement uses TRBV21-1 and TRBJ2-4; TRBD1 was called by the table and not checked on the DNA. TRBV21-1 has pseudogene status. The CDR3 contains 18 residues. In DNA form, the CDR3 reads TGTGCCAGCAGCAAAGTATTGGACAGGGACCTAGCCAAAAACATTCAGTACTTC. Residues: CASSKVLDRDLAKNIQYF.

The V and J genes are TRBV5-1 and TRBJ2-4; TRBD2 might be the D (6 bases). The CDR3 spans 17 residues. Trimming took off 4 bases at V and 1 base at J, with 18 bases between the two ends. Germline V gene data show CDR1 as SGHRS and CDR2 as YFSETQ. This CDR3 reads CASSGKRGSGAKNIQYF. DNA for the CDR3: TGCGCCAGCAGCGGGAAGAGGGGAAGCGGGGCCAAAAACATTCAGTACTTC.

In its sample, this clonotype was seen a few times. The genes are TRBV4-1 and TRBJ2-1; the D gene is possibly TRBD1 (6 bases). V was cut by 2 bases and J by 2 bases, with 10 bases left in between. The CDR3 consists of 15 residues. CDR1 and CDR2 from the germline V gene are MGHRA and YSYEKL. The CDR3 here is CASSQLGTPYNEQFF. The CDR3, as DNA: TGCGCCAGCAGCCAACTTGGGACACCCTACAATGAGCAGTTCTTC.

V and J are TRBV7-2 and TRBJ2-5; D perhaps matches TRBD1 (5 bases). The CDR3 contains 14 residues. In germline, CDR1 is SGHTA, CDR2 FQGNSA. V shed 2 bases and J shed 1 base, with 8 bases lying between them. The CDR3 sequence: CASSLPGPQETQYF. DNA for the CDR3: TGTGCCAGCAGCTTACCAGGGCCCCAAGAGACCCAGTACTTC. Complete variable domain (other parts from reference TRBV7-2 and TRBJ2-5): GAGVSQSPSNKVTEKGKDVELRCDPISGHTALYWYRQSLGQGLEFLIYFQGNSAPDKSGLPSDRFSAERTGGSVSTLTIQRTQQEDSAVYLCASSLPGPQETQYFGPGTRLLVL.

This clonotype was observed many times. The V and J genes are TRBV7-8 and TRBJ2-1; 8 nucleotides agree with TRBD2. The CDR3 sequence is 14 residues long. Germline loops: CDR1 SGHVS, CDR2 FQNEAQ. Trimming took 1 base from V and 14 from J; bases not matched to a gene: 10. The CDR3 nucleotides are TGTGCCAGCAGCTTAGAGAAAAGGGGGACTAGAAAGTTCTTC. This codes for CASSLEKRGTRKFF.

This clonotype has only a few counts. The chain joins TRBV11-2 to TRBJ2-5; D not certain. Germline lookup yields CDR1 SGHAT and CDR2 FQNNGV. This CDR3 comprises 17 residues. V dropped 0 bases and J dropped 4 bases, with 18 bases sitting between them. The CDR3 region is CASSLERVERNGETQYF. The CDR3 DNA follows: TGTGCCAGCAGCTTAGAACGGGTGGAGCGCAATGGAGAGACCCAGTACTTC.